Shown below are 15 T cell receptor beta chains from a single sample sequenced in a study of CD8 T cells in Susac syndrome (dated by TCRdb to between 2019 and 2020). The library was produced with the immunoSEQ multiplex PCR assay. RNA was extracted with the RNeasy kit and roughly 0.45 to 1 ug was reverse transcribed using random hexamers. TCRdb reworked the public reads: Q25 trimming with fastp, MiXCR clone assembly, productive beta chains retained. Every entry covers one CDR3 protein and lists the most common genes and DNA from its rows. The sample table records roughly 25,000 distinct CDR3 sequences; roughly 95% of these occur just once. Of the sample, 0.55% to 0.7% falls within the top ten clones. The specimen was CD8+ T cells from PBMCs. The receptors shown here come from a human donor with Susac syndrome.

This clonotype showed up just once. The chain recombines TRBV6-2 or TRBV6-3 with TRBJ2-3; the match to TRBD2 covers 9 bases. CDR3 length: 14 residues. The V gene end was trimmed by 6 bases and the J gene end by 4 bases; junction bases not matched to a gene: 5. The germline V gene encodes CDR1 MNHEY and CDR2 SVGEGT. The CDR3 nucleotides read TGTGCCAGCAGAGGCGGACTAGCGCCAGATACGCAGTATTTT. This encodes CASRGGLAPDTQYF.

The rearrangement joins TRBV7-9 to TRBJ1-1; the D gene is possibly TRBD1 (6 bases). Germline lookup yields CDR1 SEHNR and CDR2 FQNEAQ (reference sequence). V lost 4 bases, J lost 7 bases, and 10 bases lay in between. The CDR3 is made up of 12 amino acids. The CDR3 reads CASSSDRSEAFF. Written as DNA, the CDR3 is TGTGCCAGCAGCTCGGACAGAAGTGAAGCTTTCTTT.

The chain couples TRBV18 to TRBJ2-1, with a tentative D call TRBD1 (5 bases). Germline-derived CDR1 and CDR2 are KGHSH and LQKENI. This CDR3 has 16 amino acids. Trimming removed 0 bases from V and 9 bases from J, with 18 bases in between. The CDR3, as DNA: TGTGCCAGCTCACCACCGGGTCTAGGCAGGGCCGGTGAGCAGTTCTTC. Its translation is CASSPPGLGRAGEQFF.

V is TRBV3-1 and J is TRBJ2-1, with D perhaps assigned TRBD1 or TRBD2 (5 bases each). Germline V gene lookup returns CDR1 LGHDT and CDR2 YNNKEL (reference sequence). V lost 4 bases to trimming and J lost 15 bases, with 16 bases between them. The length of the CDR3 is 12 residues. The DNA of the CDR3 is TGTGCCAGCAGCCTCGGGGCGACGGTCCTGTTCTTC. It translates to CASSLGATVLFF.

The chain is built from TRBV6-5 and TRBJ2-5, with 9 nucleotides matching TRBD1. Germline lookup yields CDR1 MNHEY and CDR2 SVGAGI. The CDR3 is 15 amino acids. Trimming cost V 7 bases and J 5 bases; bases outside gene matches: 11. In DNA, the CDR3 is TGTGCCAGCAAGGATTCGGGACAGGGATGGGAGACCCAGTACTTC. The encoded protein is CASKDSGQGWETQYF.

The chain has TRBV11-2 and TRBJ1-2; no definite D call. Trimming pared 5 bases from V and 5 bases from J, leaving 18 bases between. CDR1 is SGHAT and CDR2 is FQNNGV in the germline V gene. This CDR3 has 15 residues. CDR3 sequence: CASSPSFQASYGYTF. CDR3 bases: TGTGCCAGCAGCCCCAGTTTCCAGGCGTCATATGGCTACACCTTC.

This rearrangement joins TRBV5-1 to TRBJ1-2; 9 nucleotides line up with TRBD1. Germline values: CDR1 SGHRS, CDR2 YFSETQ. The CDR3 is 14 amino acids. Trimming cost V 4 bases and J 8 bases; bases outside gene matches: 9. CDR3 loop: CASSPVGTGKGYTF. The DNA of the CDR3 is TGCGCCAGCAGCCCCGTGGGGACAGGGAAAGGCTACACCTTC.

This chain connects TRBV7-6 to TRBJ2-7; 11 bases agree with TRBD1. Germline V lookup: CDR1 SGHVS, CDR2 FNYEAQ. The V gene end was trimmed by 1 base and the J gene end by 4 bases; junction bases not matched to a gene: 3. The CDR3 runs to 15 residues. The CDR3 nucleotides are TGTGCCAGCAGCTTAGGGACAGGGGGCAGTTACGAGCAGTACTTC. Translating it yields CASSLGTGGSYEQYF.

This sequence joins TRBV28 and TRBJ1-2, with D unclear. This CDR3 spans 13 amino acids. Germline values: CDR1 MDHEN, CDR2 SYDVKM. Trimming shortened V by 4 bases and J by 1 base, and 7 bases separated the two germline ends. The CDR3: CASSSHVNYGYTF. DNA for the CDR3: TGTGCCAGCAGTTCCCACGTTAACTATGGCTACACCTTC.

The rearrangement uses TRBV20-1 and TRBJ2-7; no firm D call. V lost 0 bases, J lost 3 bases, and 9 bases lay in between. The CDR3 covers 13 residues. In germline, CDR1 is DFQATT, CDR2 SNEGSKA (reference sequence). CDR3 amino acids: CSARDRVYYEQYF. The CDR3 region has the DNA TGCAGTGCTAGAGACAGAGTATACTACGAGCAGTACTTC.

The gene calls are TRBV28 and TRBJ2-1; D could derive from TRBD1 or TRBD2 (7 bases each). The germline CDR1 and CDR2 sequences are MDHEN and SYDVKM. The V end lost 3 bases, the J end lost 9 bases, and 18 bases lay between the germline ends. The CDR3 runs to 15 residues. In DNA form, the CDR3 reads TGTGCCAGCAGTTTTATCAGGGGGGGCCTAAGTGAGCAGTTCTTC. Its translation is CASSFIRGGLSEQFF.

This clonotype was detected only once. This rearrangement joins TRBV28 to TRBJ1-2; D unresolved. The CDR3 is made up of 13 amino acids. Looked up from germline, CDR1 is MDHEN and CDR2 is SYDVKM. Trimming left V 8 bases short and J 6 bases short, with 16 bases between. The CDR3 nucleotides are TGTGCCAGCTTCACACCAACGGGAGATGGCTACACCTTC. Amino acid sequence: CASFTPTGDGYTF.

The chain is built from TRBV29-1 and TRBJ1-3; D is possibly TRBD1 (5 bases). Germline lookup yields CDR1 SQVTM and CDR2 ANQGSEA. The CDR3 is 13 residues long. V was clipped by 7 bases and J by 2 bases, with 12 bases between them. CDR3 in amino acids: CSAGTGTGNTIYF. CDR3 nucleotides: TGCAGCGCCGGTACAGGAACTGGAAACACCATATATTTT.

The CDR3: CSARGNGDIQYF. The DNA for the CDR3 is TGCAGTGCTAGAGGAAACGGAGACATTCAGTACTTC. The genes are TRBV20-1 and TRBJ2-4; D is ambiguous. The germline V and J ends were trimmed by 1 base and 8 bases, with 9 bases remaining between them. The CDR3 length is 12 residues. Germline V lookup: CDR1 DFQATT, CDR2 SNEGSKA (reference sequence).

The chain carries TRBV6-1 and TRBJ1-1, with unresolved D. CDR1 is MNHNS and CDR2 is SASEGT in the germline V gene. Between the trimmed V and J ends, which lost 6 bases and 4 bases, there was a span of 9 bases. The CDR3 extends over 12 amino acids. The CDR3 region has the DNA TGTGCCAGCAGGCCCCGGGGCACTGAAGCTTTCTTT. Translation gives CASRPRGTEAFF.